Each of the 26 T cell receptor beta chains below was sequenced from the same sample in a study of blood T cell repertoires in COVID-19. Clones were read by immunoSEQ multiplex PCR, and TCRdb kept only the in-frame ones, dropping some. The repertoire holds 200,000 to 250,000 clones, with over 70% as singletons. What was sequenced was peripheral blood. These receptors came from a woman in her 70s with acute or convalescent COVID-19.

This clone was found once. The CDR3 region is CASSPGSGSSYNEQFF. The CDR3 DNA is TGTGCCAGCAGCCCGGGGAGCGGGAGCTCCTACAATGAGCAGTTCTTC. J is TRBJ2-1 and V is TRBV13, with 8 positions matching TRBD2. The CDR3 contains 16 residues. The ends lost 5 bases at V and 0 bases at J; junction bases unmatched: 6. CDR1 and CDR2 from the germline V gene are PRHDT and FYEKMQ (reference sequence).

A note on this clone: Within the sample, other DNA sequences also encode this same CDR3. The chain joins TRBV25-1 to TRBJ2-7; weak D call: TRBD2 (6 bases). V shed 3 bases and J shed 4 bases, with 10 bases lying between them. The CDR3 covers 13 residues. Germline-derived CDR1 and CDR2 are MGHDK and SYGVNS. The CDR3 is CASSDRGTYEQYF. For the CDR3, the DNA is TGTGCCAGCAGTGATCGGGGGACTTACGAGCAGTACTTC.

The chain employs TRBV28 and TRBJ2-7; D may be TRBD2 (6 bases). Germline V CDR1 and CDR2: MDHEN, SYDVKM. The CDR3 contains 13 residues. Trimming stripped 6 bases from V and 0 bases from J, with 9 bases between. The CDR3 region is CASRAGISYEQYF. In nucleotides, the CDR3 is TGTGCCAGCAGGGCGGGAATCTCCTACGAGCAGTACTTC.

J is TRBJ2-5 and V is TRBV7-2, with TRBD2 matching 12 bases. The germline gives CDR1 SGHTA, CDR2 FQGNSA. The CDR3 totals 14 residues. Unmatched junction bases numbered 9, after V lost 7 bases and J lost 9 bases. The CDR3 protein is CASTSGRAVEAQYF. In DNA form, the CDR3 reads TGTGCCAGCACTAGCGGGAGGGCCGTGGAGGCCCAGTACTTC.

The chain uses TRBV9 and TRBJ1-4; D unclear. Trimming pared 3 bases from V and 8 bases from J, leaving 20 bases between. Germline assignment: CDR1 SGDLS and CDR2 YYNGEE. The CDR3 is 16 residues long. This CDR3 is CASSDRGVAPREKLFF. The DNA of the CDR3 is TGTGCCAGCAGCGACCGAGGAGTTGCACCTCGGGAAAAACTGTTTTTT.

The V call is TRBV12-3 or TRBV12-4, the J call TRBJ1-1, with 9 bases that match TRBD1. Trimming removed 5 bases from V and 5 bases from J; junction bases left unmatched: 3. This CDR3 is built from 13 residues. This CDR3 is CASSRQGETEAFF. CDR3 DNA: TGTGCCAGCAGTCGACAGGGGGAGACTGAAGCTTTCTTT.

The rearrangement uses TRBV30 and TRBJ2-6, with D hard to call. Germline V CDR1 and CDR2: GTSNPN, SVGIG (reference sequence). This CDR3 region has 16 residues. V was shortened by 0 bases and J by 4 bases, with 13 bases between the two germline ends. CDR3 coding DNA: TGTGCCTGGAGTGTAACCACAGTGTCAGGGGCCAACGTCCTGACTTTC. Protein sequence: CAWSVTTVSGANVLTF.

The chain couples TRBV6-6 to TRBJ2-7, with a possible D match to TRBD1 (5 bases). The CDR3 contains 11 residues. Germline-derived CDR1 and CDR2 are MNHNY and SVGAGI (reference sequence). The V gene lost 6 bases and the J gene lost 7 bases, with 10 bases spanning the gap. CDR3 residues: CASRWSGEQYF. In DNA form, the CDR3 reads TGTGCCAGCAGGTGGTCAGGGGAGCAGTACTTC.

This rearrangement joins TRBV25-1 to TRBJ1-2, with 9 bases fitting TRBD1. Per germline, CDR1 MGHDK and CDR2 SYGVNS. This CDR3 is 14 amino acids long. The V gene end was trimmed by 7 bases and the J gene end by 7 bases; junction bases not matched to a gene: 10. The CDR3 here is CASISTGGASGYTF. CDR3 DNA sequence: TGTGCCAGCATCTCCACAGGGGGCGCATCTGGCTACACCTTC.

The V gene is TRBV30, the J gene TRBJ1-4, with D uncertain. CDR1 and CDR2 from the germline V gene are GTSNPN and SVGIG (reference sequence). This CDR3 contains 13 residues. V lost 0 bases and J 4 bases, leaving 6 bases between the germline ends. For the CDR3, the DNA is TGTGCCTGGAGTGTAGGGAGTAATGAAAAACTGTTTTTT. Protein: CAWSVGSNEKLFF.

A single count supports this clone. The chain carries TRBV5-1 and TRBJ2-7; tentatively, D is TRBD2 (6 bases). From germline, CDR1 is SGHRS and CDR2 YFSETQ. This CDR3 has 16 residues. Trimming took 0 bases from V and 5 from J, leaving 18 bases between them. Here the CDR3 reads CASSLGGSGGHHEQYF. The CDR3 DNA reads as TGCGCCAGCAGCTTGGGGGGTAGCGGAGGCCATCACGAGCAGTACTTC. Looking up the rest from reference TRBV5-1 and TRBJ2-7 gives the full variable domain: KAGVTQTPRYLIKTRGQQVTLSCSPISGHRSVSWYQQTPGQGLQFLFEYFSETQRNKGNFPGRFSGRQFSNSRSEMNVSTLELGDSALYLCASSLGGSGGHHEQYFGPGTRLTVT.

CDR3 in DNA: TGTGCCAGCAGTTTAGCAGGGGGCAATCAGCCCCAGCATTTT. It encodes CASSLAGGNQPQHF. The chain has TRBV27 and TRBJ1-5; tentative D call: TRBD1 (6 bases). Germline-derived CDR1 and CDR2 are MNHEY and SMNVEV (reference sequence). The CDR3 contains 14 residues. V was clipped by 2 bases and J by 2 bases, with 7 bases between them.

The chain combines TRBV4-2 with TRBJ2-7, with 9 bases that match TRBD1. The trim removed 5 bases at V and 2 bases at J, leaving 4 bases unmatched. Germline CDR1 and CDR2: LGHNA and YNFKEQ. CDR3 length equals 14 residues. In nucleotides, the CDR3 is TGTGCCAGCAGCTGGGGACAGGGACCCTACGAGCAGTACTTC. Amino acid sequence: CASSWGQGPYEQYF.

The rearrangement links TRBV18 to TRBJ2-7; 8 positions agree with TRBD1. V lost 1 base and J lost 2; bases outside the gene matches: 1. The CDR3 loop spans 14 amino acids. The germline gives CDR1 KGHSH, CDR2 LQKENI. CDR3 region: CASSPLDRAYEQYF. The CDR3 DNA reads as TGTGCCAGCTCACCACTGGACAGGGCCTACGAGCAGTACTTC.

This chain joins TRBV28 and TRBJ1-6; the D gene is possibly TRBD1 (5 bases). The length of the CDR3 is 15 residues. CDR1 and CDR2 (germline): MDHEN, SYDVKM. V was shortened by 6 bases and J by 9 bases, with 18 bases between the two germline ends. In nucleotides, the CDR3 is TGTGCCAGCAGCCCCGCGACCGGGGGTACTTCACCCCTCCACTTT. Translation: CASSPATGGTSPLHF. Combining the CDR3 with reference TRBV28 and TRBJ1-6 gives the whole variable domain DVKVTQSSRYLVKRTGEKVFLECVQDMDHENMFWYRQDPGLGLRLIYFSYDVKMKEKGDIPEGYSVSREKKERFSLILESASTNQTSMYLCASSPATGGTSPLHFGNGTRLTVT.

The J gene is TRBJ2-1, the V gene TRBV6-4; D is unresolved. Germline V lookup: CDR1 MRHNA, CDR2 SNTAGT. The CDR3 has 13 residues. Trimming cost V 4 bases and J 6 bases, with 10 bases left between them. CDR3 DNA: TGTGCCAGCAGTGCCTCACGTAGCAATGAGCAGTTCTTC. The encoded protein is CASSASRSNEQFF.

This chain links TRBV7-9 with TRBJ2-3; 10 nucleotides line up with TRBD2. The V segment lost 3 bases and the J segment 8 bases; nucleotides outside the gene matches: 5. The germline V gene has CDR1 SEHNR and CDR2 FQNEAQ (reference sequence). The CDR3 covers 14 residues. This CDR3 is CASSFIAGGATQYF. In DNA form, the CDR3 reads TGTGCCAGCAGCTTCATAGCGGGAGGCGCTACGCAGTATTTT.

The chain recombines TRBV3-1 (or the pseudogene TRBV3-2) with TRBJ2-2; D gene uncertain. The CDR3 contains 14 residues. With 2 bases removed from V and 7 bases from J, the gap between germline ends came to 11 bases. Germline values: CDR1 LGHDT, CDR2 YNNKEL (reference sequence). The CDR3 sequence: CASSQRGRGGELFF. The CDR3 DNA sequence: TGTGCCAGCAGCCAACGAGGCCGCGGCGGGGAGCTGTTTTTT.

The rearrangement uses TRBV15 and TRBJ1-4, with no clear D. CDR3 length: 17 residues. Germline CDR1 LNHNV, CDR2 YYDKDF (reference sequence). V was shortened by 1 base and J by 7 bases, with 19 bases between the two germline ends. The CDR3 sequence: CATSRGGTVGEGEKLFF. CDR3 bases: TGTGCCACCAGCAGAGGGGGTACAGTCGGGGAGGGTGAAAAACTGTTTTTT.

This rearrangement joins TRBV27 to TRBJ2-7, with D maybe TRBD1 (6 bases). V lost 2 bases to trimming and J lost 6 bases, with 23 bases between them. The V gene's germline CDR1 is MNHEY and CDR2 SMNVEV (reference sequence). The CDR3 is 17 residues long. Here the CDR3 reads CASSLIAVTGLRGEQYF. The CDR3 nucleotides read TGTGCCAGCAGTTTAATCGCCGTCACAGGGCTAAGGGGCGAGCAGTACTTC.

This sequence joins TRBV7-9 and TRBJ2-7; D is undetermined. The CDR3 sequence is 12 residues long. Trimming pared 3 bases from V and 6 bases from J, leaving 9 bases between. CDR1 is SEHNR, CDR2 FQNEAQ, per germline (reference sequence). The CDR3 protein is CASSLVAAEQYF. For the CDR3, the DNA is TGTGCCAGCAGCTTGGTCGCGGCCGAGCAGTACTTC.

This clone was seen at least ten times. This CDR3 reads CAWSVSGWQPQHF. CDR3 bases: TGTGCCTGGAGTGTATCGGGGTGGCAGCCCCAGCATTTT. This chain connects TRBV30 to TRBJ1-5; D is uncertain. The CDR3 sequence is 13 residues long. V was clipped by 0 bases and J by 7 bases, with 10 bases between them. Per the germline V gene, CDR1 is GTSNPN and CDR2 is SVGIG (reference sequence).

This sequence joins TRBV5-1 and TRBJ2-7, with 7 bases aligning to TRBD1. Germline V gene lookup returns CDR1 SGHRS and CDR2 YFSETQ. The CDR3 is 15 amino acids. V was clipped by 4 bases and J by 5 bases; unmatched bases: 12. The CDR3: CASSRITGEIHEQYF. CDR3 DNA: TGCGCCAGCAGCCGCATCACAGGGGAAATACACGAGCAGTACTTC. The complete variable domain, with remaining parts taken from reference TRBV5-1 and TRBJ2-7, reads KAGVTQTPRYLIKTRGQQVTLSCSPISGHRSVSWYQQTPGQGLQFLFEYFSETQRNKGNFPGRFSGRQFSNSRSEMNVSTLELGDSALYLCASSRITGEIHEQYFGPGTRLTVT.

A single count supports this clone. V gene TRBV20-1 combines with J gene TRBJ2-1; TRBD2 agrees at 8 bases. Looked up from germline, CDR1 is DFQATT and CDR2 is SNEGSKA (reference sequence). The CDR3 has 17 residues. V lost 3 bases to trimming and J lost 0 bases; unmatched junction nucleotides: 10. The CDR3 region is CSASGYGRGSSYNEQFF. The CDR3 DNA reads TGCAGTGCTAGTGGATACGGGAGGGGCTCCTCCTACAATGAGCAGTTCTTC.

This chain links TRBV12-3 or TRBV12-4 with TRBJ1-2; D uncertain. V gave up 6 bases and J gave up 4 bases, with 12 bases separating them. The CDR3 is made up of 13 amino acids. CDR3 nucleotide sequence: TGTGCCAGCAGGGCCGACACCACCTATGGCTACACCTTC. It specifies CASRADTTYGYTF.

The chain uses TRBV5-5 and TRBJ1-2; D call uncertain. Per the germline V gene, CDR1 is SGHKS and CDR2 is YYEKEE (reference sequence). CDR3 length: 16 amino acids. Trimming shortened V by 1 base and J by 0 bases, and 13 bases separated the two germline ends. CDR3 sequence reads: CASSLLEWAANYGYTF. CDR3 in DNA: TGTGCCAGCAGCTTGTTAGAGTGGGCAGCTAACTATGGCTACACCTTC.